A single sample is the source of the 12 T cell receptor beta chains below, sequenced in a study of control samples from healthy donors and cancer patients. Produced via immunoSEQ multiplex PCR; TCRdb's table is partial and in-frame only. The sample lists approximately 120,000 clones, around nine tenths occurring once. Sample: blood. The receptor set was obtained from a human donor in good health. The donor label of this sample is uncertain.

The chain links TRBV4-1 to TRBJ1-5; 7 bases agree with TRBD1. V gave up 1 base and J gave up 6 bases; unmatched junction bases: 3. The CDR3 spans 14 residues. CDR1 and CDR2 from the germline V gene are MGHRA and YSYEKL. CDR3 sequence: CASSQATGFQPQHF. CDR3 in DNA: TGCGCCAGCAGCCAAGCGACAGGGTTTCAGCCCCAGCATTTT.

This chain uses TRBV27 with TRBJ1-5; D is undetermined. The CDR3 consists of 15 residues. Germline V gives CDR1 MNHEY, CDR2 SMNVEV (reference sequence). Trimming removed 5 bases at V and 1 base at J, with 12 bases between. Here the CDR3 DNA reads TGTGCCAGCAGTGCCGTTAAGGCCAGCAATCAGCCCCAGCATTTT. Translation: CASSAVKASNQPQHF.

This sequence joins TRBV19 and TRBJ1-3, with TRBD1 matching 7 bases. Germline loops: CDR1 LNHDA, CDR2 SQIVND (reference sequence). The ends lost 8 bases at V and 8 bases at J; junction bases unmatched: 9. The CDR3 contains 13 residues. Written as DNA, the CDR3 is TGTGCCAGTCGGGTTGCCGGGACAGACACCATATATTTT. This translates into CASRVAGTDTIYF. Looking up the rest from reference TRBV19 and TRBJ1-3 gives the full variable domain: DGGITQSPKYLFRKEGQNVTLSCEQNLNHDAMYWYRQDPGQGLRLIYYSQIVNDFQKGDIAEGYSVSREKKESFPLTVTSAQKNPTAFYLCASRVAGTDTIYFGEGSWLTVV.

V and J are TRBV15 and TRBJ2-4, with no clear D. The germline V gene encodes CDR1 LNHNV and CDR2 YYDKDF (reference sequence). The CDR3 spans 15 residues. V was clipped by 8 bases and J by 2 bases, with 16 bases between them. The CDR3 reads CATPKKELTKNIQYF. CDR3 DNA sequence: TGTGCCACCCCAAAAAAAGAACTGACCAAAAACATTCAGTACTTC.

This clone showed up just once. The V and J genes are TRBV18 and TRBJ1-1; D gene uncertain. The germline V and J ends were trimmed by 6 bases and 6 bases, with 14 bases remaining between them. CDR1 and CDR2 from the germline V gene are KGHSH and LQKENI. This CDR3 has 13 residues. CDR3 residues: CASSSARAAEAFF. CDR3 bases: TGTGCCAGCTCTTCCGCTAGGGCCGCTGAAGCTTTCTTT.

V and J are TRBV12-3 or TRBV12-4 and TRBJ2-7; 7 bases map to TRBD1. V lost 4 bases to trimming and J lost 2 bases; unmatched junction nucleotides: 2. There are 13 residues in the CDR3. The CDR3 nucleotides are TGTGCCAGCAGTTCCGGGACAGCCTACGAGCAGTACTTC. Encoded protein: CASSSGTAYEQYF.

The chain links TRBV6-5 to TRBJ2-3; D remains unclear. This CDR3 comprises 12 residues. Germline V CDR1 and CDR2: MNHEY, SVGAGI. With 7 bases removed from V and 6 bases from J, the gap between germline ends came to 11 bases. The CDR3 nucleotides are TGTGCCAGCACCCCCTCAGGCGATACGCAGTATTTT. It is translated as CASTPSGDTQYF.

The rearrangement uses TRBV6-6 and TRBJ2-7; 8 positions agree with TRBD1. CDR3 length equals 13 residues. The V segment lost 6 bases and the J segment 3 bases; nucleotides outside the gene matches: 4. The germline V gene encodes CDR1 MNHNY and CDR2 SVGAGI (reference sequence). The CDR3: CASSLGTGYEQYF. In nucleotides, the CDR3 is TGTGCCAGCAGCCTCGGGACAGGCTACGAGCAGTACTTC.

The chain employs TRBV10-1 and TRBJ1-6; tentatively, D is TRBD1 (5 bases). Germline lookup yields CDR1 WNHNN and CDR2 SYGVQD (reference sequence). This CDR3 has 13 amino acids. The ends were cut back, 5 bases at V and 8 bases at J, with 10 bases in the middle. CDR3 sequence reads: CASSRGVDSPLHF. CDR3 bases: TGCGCCAGCAGTAGAGGGGTGGATTCACCCCTCCACTTT.

The chain employs TRBV5-8 and TRBJ2-7; D remains ambiguous. Germline V CDR1 and CDR2: SGHTS, YDEGEE. The CDR3 length is 13 residues. V gave up 0 bases and J gave up 4 bases, with 8 bases separating them. As DNA, the CDR3 is TGTGCCAGCAGCTTGGCGCGGTATTACGAGCAGTACTTC. Translating gives CASSLARYYEQYF.

The chain couples TRBV23-1 to TRBJ1-2; D is uncertain. TRBV23-1 belongs to the ORF category, with a function that is uncertain. This CDR3 is built from 14 residues. V gave up 2 bases and J gave up 8 bases, with 15 bases separating them. For the CDR3, the DNA is TGCGCCAGCAGTCAAAGAGGCCCCGGTGGGGGCTACACCTTC. It translates to CASSQRGPGGGYTF.

As to this clone: Other DNA sequences in the same sample also yield this CDR3. The chain employs TRBV7-9 and TRBJ2-1; 10 nucleotides match TRBD2. The CDR3 is 17 residues long. Trimming cost V 4 bases and J 7 bases; bases outside gene matches: 13. The germline CDR1 and CDR2 sequences are SEHNR and FQNEAQ (reference sequence). In nucleotides, the CDR3 is TGTGCCAGCAGCTCGGGGGGGAGCGGGGGGGCCCGGAATGAGCAGTTCTTC. Its protein product is CASSSGGSGGARNEQFF.